A selection of T cell receptor beta chains follows, all from one sample in a study of control samples from healthy donors and cancer patients. The protocol was immunoSEQ multiplex PCR, while the TCRdb copy is restricted to in-frame clones and leaves out a portion. The sample records about 85,000 clones, about 88% being singletons. Material: blood. The receptors here all came from a woman aged 55-70 years in good health. CDR3s leave out the opening cysteine and the closing phenylalanine or tryptophan.

V: TRBV28
J: TRBJ2-5
CDR3: ASTHGTLQETQY

V: TRBV19
J: TRBJ1-2
CDR3: ASSRQGLNGYT

V: TRBV5-1
J: TRBJ2-3
CDR3: ASSTSGSGTDTQY

V: TRBV6-2/TRBV6-3
J: TRBJ1-2
CDR3: ASSQRLTGTYGYT

V: TRBV2
J: TRBJ2-6
CDR3: ARGVAGAGANVLT

V: TRBV3-1/TRBV3-2
J: TRBJ2-5
CDR3: ASSQLSGRKETQY

V: TRBV2
J: TRBJ2-1
CDR3: ASSASYNEQF

V: TRBV5-1
J: TRBJ1-6
CDR3: ASRGSNSPLH

V: TRBV11-3
J: TRBJ2-3
CDR3: ASSLNTGASTTDTQY

V: TRBV6-1
J: TRBJ1-1
CDR3: ASSEIPKLNTEAF